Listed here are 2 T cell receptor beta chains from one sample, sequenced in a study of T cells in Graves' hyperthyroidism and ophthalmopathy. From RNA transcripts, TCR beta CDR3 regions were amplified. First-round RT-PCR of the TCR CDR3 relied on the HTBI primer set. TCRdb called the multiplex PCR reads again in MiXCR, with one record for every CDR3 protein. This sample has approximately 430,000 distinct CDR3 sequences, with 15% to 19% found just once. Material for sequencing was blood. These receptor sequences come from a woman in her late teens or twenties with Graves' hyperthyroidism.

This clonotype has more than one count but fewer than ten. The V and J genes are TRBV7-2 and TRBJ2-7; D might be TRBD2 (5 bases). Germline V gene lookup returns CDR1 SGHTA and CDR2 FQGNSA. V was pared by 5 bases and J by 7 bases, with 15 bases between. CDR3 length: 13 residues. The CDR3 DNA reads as TGTGCCAGCAGCCCCGACATCTCGGGGGAGCAGTACTTC. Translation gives CASSPDISGEQYF. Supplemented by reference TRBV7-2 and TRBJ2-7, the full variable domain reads GAGVSQSPSNKVTEKGKDVELRCDPISGHTALYWYRQSLGQGLEFLIYFQGNSAPDKSGLPSDRFSAERTGGSVSTLTIQRTQQEDSAVYLCASSPDISGEQYFGPGTRLTVT.

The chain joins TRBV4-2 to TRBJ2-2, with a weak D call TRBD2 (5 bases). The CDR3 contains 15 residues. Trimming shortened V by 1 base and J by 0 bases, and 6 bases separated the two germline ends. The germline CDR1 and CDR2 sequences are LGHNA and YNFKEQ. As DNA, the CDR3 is TGTGCCAGCAGCCAAGCGGAGGCGAACACCGGGGAGCTGTTTTTT. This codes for CASSQAEANTGELFF.